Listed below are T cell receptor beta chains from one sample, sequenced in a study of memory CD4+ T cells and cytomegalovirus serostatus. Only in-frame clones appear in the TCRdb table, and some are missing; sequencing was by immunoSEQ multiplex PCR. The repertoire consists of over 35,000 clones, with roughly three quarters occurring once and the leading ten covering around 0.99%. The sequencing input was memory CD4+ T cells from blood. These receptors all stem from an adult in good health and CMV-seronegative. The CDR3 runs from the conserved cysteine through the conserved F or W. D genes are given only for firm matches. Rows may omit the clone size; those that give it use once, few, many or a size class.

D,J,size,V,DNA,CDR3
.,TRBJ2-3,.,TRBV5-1,TGCGCCAGCAGCTTGGGGGCAGGGCGCACAGATACGCAGTATTTT,CASSLGAGRTDTQYF
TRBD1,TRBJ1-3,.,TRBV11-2,TGTGCCAGCAGCTATAACCTCGGGACAGTCTCTGGAAACACCATATATTTT,CASSYNLGTVSGNTIYF
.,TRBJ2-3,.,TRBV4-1,TGCGCCAGCAGCCAGTCCCCGGGACGCCCAGGCGATACGCAGTATTTT,CASSQSPGRPGDTQYF
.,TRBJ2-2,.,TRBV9,TGTGCCAGCAGCGTAGATCGCCGTGGGGAGCTGTTTTTT,CASSVDRRGELFF
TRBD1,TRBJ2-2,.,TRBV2,TGTGCCAGCAGTTCGTTGACAGGGGACACCGGGGAGCTGTTTTTT,CASSSLTGDTGELFF
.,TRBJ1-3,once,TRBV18,TGTGCCAGCTCACCGACTATTTTAACGGGTGGAAACACCATATATTTT,CASSPTILTGGNTIYF
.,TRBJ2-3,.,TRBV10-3,TGTGCCATCAGTGCTGGCAGGCAACCCACAGATACGCAGTATTTT,CAISAGRQPTDTQYF
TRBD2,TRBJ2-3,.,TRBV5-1,TGCGCCAGCAGCTTAGACCCCCACATTCTAGCGGGGGGTTCCACAGATACGCAGTATTTT,CASSLDPHILAGGSTDTQYF
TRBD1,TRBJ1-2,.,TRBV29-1,TGCAGCGCTTCGGGACAGCTAAACTATGGCTACACCTTC,CSASGQLNYGYTF
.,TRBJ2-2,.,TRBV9,TGTGCCAGCAGCGTAGGGGGCAGTAACACCGGGGAGCTGTTTTTT,CASSVGGSNTGELFF
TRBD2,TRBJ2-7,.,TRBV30,TGTGCCTGGAAGTTCCGCGGGGGGCCCTCGTACGAGCAGTACTTC,CAWKFRGGPSYEQYF
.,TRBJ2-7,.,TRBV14,TGTGCCAGCAGCCACGGACCAGGGAAGAACAAGCAGTACTTC,CASSHGPGKNKQYF